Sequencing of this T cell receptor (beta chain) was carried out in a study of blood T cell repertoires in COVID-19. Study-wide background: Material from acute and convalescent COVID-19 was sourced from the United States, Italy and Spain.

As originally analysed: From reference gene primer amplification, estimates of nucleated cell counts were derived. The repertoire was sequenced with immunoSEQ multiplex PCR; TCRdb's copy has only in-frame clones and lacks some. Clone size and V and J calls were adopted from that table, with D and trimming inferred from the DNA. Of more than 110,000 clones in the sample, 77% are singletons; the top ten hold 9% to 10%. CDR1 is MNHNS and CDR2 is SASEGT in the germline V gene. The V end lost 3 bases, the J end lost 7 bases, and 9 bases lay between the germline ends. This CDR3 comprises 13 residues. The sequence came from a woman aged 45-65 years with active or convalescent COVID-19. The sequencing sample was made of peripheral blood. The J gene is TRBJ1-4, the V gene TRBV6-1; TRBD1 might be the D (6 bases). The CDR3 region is CASSDGGGEKLFF. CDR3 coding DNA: TGTGCCAGCAGTGATGGGGGCGGTGAAAAACTGTTTTTT.